The entry below describes one T cell receptor beta chain. Its antigen is undetermined. The data are from a study of CD8+CD57+ T cells in acquired aplastic anemia. Across the whole study: An average of approximately 3.2 ug of DNA was obtained from sorted CD4+ and CD8+ cells. The average read count for CD4+ cells in healthy donors was around 10 million. Overall study results and limits: Common to patients and controls were roughly 30 CD8+ CDR3 sequences.

Genomic DNA, the template, was used for profiling of the TCR beta VDJ and CDR3. One entry per CDR3 protein, called by TCRdb with MiXCR from the reads. Of about 130,000 distinct CDR3 sequences listed, 48% are singletons. This CDR3 has 14 residues. CDR1 DFQATT and CDR2 SNEGSKA come from the germline V gene (reference sequence). V was shortened by 3 bases and J by 7 bases, with 13 bases between the two germline ends. J is TRBJ1-6 and V is TRBV20-1; possibly TRBD1 for D (5 bases). The TCR sequence derives from a human donor in good health, serving as a control. The sample taken for sequencing was sorted CD4+, CD8+, or CD8+CD57+ T cells (not recorded which) from PBMCs. CDR3 sequence reads: CSARITGGNSPLHF. The CDR3 DNA reads as TGCAGTGCTAGGATAACAGGAGGAAATTCACCCCTCCACTTT.